A selection of T cell receptor beta chains follows, all from one sample in a study of OX40 agonist ivuxolimab in advanced cancers. This table comes from immunoSEQ multiplex PCR, and its TCRdb copy is limited to in-frame clones, with some not included. Seen here are tens of thousands of clones, 90% observed once, and the top ten hold roughly 0.55%. Specimen: CD4+ or CD8+ T cells sorted from blood, collected in a trial of the OX40 agonist ivuxolimab. The receptor set was obtained from an adult with an advanced solid tumor such as melanoma, head and neck, liver or kidney cancer. CDR3s include the opening cysteine and the closing phenylalanine or tryptophan. The D gene is left open where the match is weak. Not all rows give a size; the values are once, few, many and, for expanded clones, a class.

J gene: TRBJ2-1
clone size: .
V gene: TRBV28
D gene: .
CDR3 protein: CASSLGGRRSNEQFF
CDR3 DNA: TGTGCCAGCAGTTTAGGGGGGAGACGGTCCAATGAGCAGTTCTTC

J gene: TRBJ2-2
clone size: .
V gene: TRBV14
D gene: .
CDR3 protein: CASSQGLTGELFF
CDR3 DNA: TGTGCCAGCAGCCAAGGGCTAACCGGGGAGCTGTTTTTT

J gene: TRBJ2-7
clone size: once
V gene: TRBV2
D gene: TRBD2
CDR3 protein: CASSGGLAGLGYEQYF
CDR3 DNA: TGTGCCAGCAGTGGCGGGCTAGCGGGCCTTGGGTACGAGCAGTACTTC

J gene: TRBJ2-1
clone size: .
V gene: TRBV5-4
D gene: TRBD1
CDR3 protein: CASSMRQGSINEQFF
CDR3 DNA: TGTGCCAGCAGCATGCGACAGGGTAGTATCAATGAGCAGTTCTTC

J gene: TRBJ2-3
clone size: .
V gene: TRBV7-3
D gene: TRBD2
CDR3 protein: CASSPSPGGGSITDTQYF
CDR3 DNA: TGTGCCAGCAGCCCCTCCCCGGGAGGTGGTTCTATCACAGATACGCAGTATTTT

J gene: TRBJ1-4
clone size: .
V gene: TRBV30
D gene: .
CDR3 protein: CAWDRPNEKLFF
CDR3 DNA: TGTGCCTGGGACAGGCCTAATGAAAAACTGTTTTTT

J gene: TRBJ2-2
clone size: .
V gene: TRBV6-1
D gene: .
CDR3 protein: CAITSTANTGELFF
CDR3 DNA: TGTGCCATTACTTCCACAGCGAACACCGGGGAGCTGTTTTTT

J gene: TRBJ2-5
clone size: .
V gene: TRBV20-1
D gene: .
CDR3 protein: CSATREETQYF
CDR3 DNA: TGCAGTGCCACTAGAGAAGAGACCCAGTACTTC

J gene: TRBJ2-3
clone size: .
V gene: TRBV14
D gene: .
CDR3 protein: CASSQDLTSTDTQYF
CDR3 DNA: TGTGCCAGCAGCCAAGATCTTACCAGCACAGATACGCAGTATTTT

J gene: TRBJ1-2
clone size: .
V gene: TRBV7-3
D gene: .
CDR3 protein: CASSLGANSGYTF
CDR3 DNA: TGTGCCAGCAGCTTAGGGGCGAACTCGGGCTACACCTTC

J gene: TRBJ1-1
clone size: once
V gene: TRBV5-1
D gene: TRBD1
CDR3 protein: CASSLGQGSNTEAFF
CDR3 DNA: TGCGCCAGCAGCTTGGGACAGGGTTCGAACACTGAAGCTTTCTTT

J gene: TRBJ2-7
clone size: .
V gene: TRBV4-3
D gene: .
CDR3 protein: CASSQQQRRGDEQYF
CDR3 DNA: TGCGCCAGCAGCCAGCAACAAAGGAGGGGGGACGAGCAGTACTTC

J gene: TRBJ2-3
clone size: .
V gene: TRBV5-1
D gene: .
CDR3 protein: CASSLEVQDGTDTQYF
CDR3 DNA: TGCGCCAGCAGCTTGGAGGTCCAGGATGGCACAGATACGCAGTATTTT

J gene: TRBJ2-5
clone size: .
V gene: TRBV6-6
D gene: .
CDR3 protein: CASRTPVGETQYF
CDR3 DNA: TGTGCCAGCAGAACGCCCGTGGGGGAGACCCAGTACTTC

J gene: TRBJ1-1
clone size: .
V gene: TRBV7-8
D gene: .
CDR3 protein: CASSLVGGETEAFF
CDR3 DNA: TGTGCCAGCAGCTTGGTAGGCGGGGAGACTGAAGCTTTCTTT

J gene: TRBJ1-3
clone size: few
V gene: TRBV5-1
D gene: TRBD1
CDR3 protein: CASSLGQGTYGNTIYF
CDR3 DNA: TGCGCCAGCAGCTTGGGACAGGGGACTTATGGAAACACCATATATTTT

J gene: TRBJ1-1
clone size: .
V gene: TRBV18
D gene: .
CDR3 protein: CASSSGRTEAFF
CDR3 DNA: TGTGCCAGCTCATCCGGGAGGACTGAAGCTTTCTTT

J gene: TRBJ1-5
clone size: .
V gene: TRBV7-9
D gene: TRBD1
CDR3 protein: CASSSTGAGQPQHF
CDR3 DNA: TGTGCCAGCAGCTCGACAGGGGCGGGCCAGCCCCAGCATTTT

J gene: TRBJ2-7
clone size: .
V gene: TRBV27
D gene: .
CDR3 protein: CASSSRGTKREQYF
CDR3 DNA: TGTGCCAGCAGTTCCCGGGGCACTAAGAGGGAGCAGTACTTC

J gene: TRBJ1-2
clone size: .
V gene: TRBV6-1
D gene: .
CDR3 protein: CASSDLGPNYGYTF
CDR3 DNA: TGTGCCAGCAGTGACCTGGGGCCAAACTATGGCTACACCTTC

J gene: TRBJ2-5
clone size: .
V gene: TRBV30
D gene: .
CDR3 protein: CAWSVLGTETQYF
CDR3 DNA: TGTGCCTGGAGTGTTCTCGGGACTGAGACCCAGTACTTC

J gene: TRBJ2-1
clone size: .
V gene: TRBV19
D gene: TRBD2
CDR3 protein: CASRGGSSYNEQFF
CDR3 DNA: TGTGCCAGTAGAGGCGGGAGTTCCTACAATGAGCAGTTCTTC

J gene: TRBJ1-5
clone size: .
V gene: TRBV19
D gene: .
CDR3 protein: CASSIWGRTNNQPQHF
CDR3 DNA: TGTGCCAGTAGTATCTGGGGCAGGACGAACAATCAGCCCCAGCATTTT

J gene: TRBJ1-4
clone size: .
V gene: TRBV29-1
D gene: .
CDR3 protein: CSVDAGNEKLFF
CDR3 DNA: TGCAGCGTTGATGCGGGTAATGAAAAACTGTTTTTT

J gene: TRBJ2-3
clone size: .
V gene: TRBV6-4
D gene: .
CDR3 protein: CASAEGGAGTDTQYF
CDR3 DNA: TGTGCCAGCGCTGAGGGGGGAGCAGGCACAGATACGCAGTATTTT

J gene: TRBJ2-5
clone size: .
V gene: TRBV19
D gene: .
CDR3 protein: CASMGGGQTQYF
CDR3 DNA: TGTGCCAGTATGGGAGGCGGGCAGACCCAGTACTTC

J gene: TRBJ2-2
clone size: once
V gene: TRBV6-6
D gene: TRBD1
CDR3 protein: CASSYTRTGGPGELFF
CDR3 DNA: TGTGCCAGCAGTTACACCCGGACAGGGGGCCCCGGGGAGCTGTTTTTT

J gene: TRBJ2-2
clone size: .
V gene: TRBV2
D gene: TRBD1
CDR3 protein: CASSARDRVIGGELFF
CDR3 DNA: TGTGCCAGCAGTGCGAGGGACAGGGTAATTGGCGGGGAGCTGTTTTTT

J gene: TRBJ2-7
clone size: .
V gene: TRBV4-1
D gene: TRBD2
CDR3 protein: CASSPGSGSEEQYF
CDR3 DNA: TGCGCCAGCAGCCCAGGTAGCGGGTCGGAGGAGCAGTACTTC

J gene: TRBJ1-2
clone size: .
V gene: TRBV5-4
D gene: .
CDR3 protein: CASSLYLNYGYTF
CDR3 DNA: TGTGCCAGCAGCTTGTACCTTAACTATGGCTACACCTTC

J gene: TRBJ1-1
clone size: .
V gene: TRBV6-1
D gene: .
CDR3 protein: CASSAGPNTEAFF
CDR3 DNA: TGTGCCAGCAGTGCCGGACCGAACACTGAAGCTTTCTTT